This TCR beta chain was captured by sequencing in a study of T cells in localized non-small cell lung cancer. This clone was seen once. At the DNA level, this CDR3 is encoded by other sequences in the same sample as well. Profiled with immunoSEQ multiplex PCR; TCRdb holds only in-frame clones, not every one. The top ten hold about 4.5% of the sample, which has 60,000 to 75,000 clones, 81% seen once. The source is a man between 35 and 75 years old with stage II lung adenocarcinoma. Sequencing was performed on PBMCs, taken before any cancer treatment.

CDR3 amino acids: CASSLGLAGETQYF. Here the CDR3 DNA reads TGTGCCAGCAGCTTAGGACTAGCTGGGGAGACCCAGTACTTC. V and J are TRBV11-2 and TRBJ2-5, with TRBD2 matching over 7 bases. This CDR3 comprises 14 residues. The germline gives CDR1 SGHAT, CDR2 FQNNGV. J lost 5 bases, V lost 1 base, and 4 bases had no gene match.